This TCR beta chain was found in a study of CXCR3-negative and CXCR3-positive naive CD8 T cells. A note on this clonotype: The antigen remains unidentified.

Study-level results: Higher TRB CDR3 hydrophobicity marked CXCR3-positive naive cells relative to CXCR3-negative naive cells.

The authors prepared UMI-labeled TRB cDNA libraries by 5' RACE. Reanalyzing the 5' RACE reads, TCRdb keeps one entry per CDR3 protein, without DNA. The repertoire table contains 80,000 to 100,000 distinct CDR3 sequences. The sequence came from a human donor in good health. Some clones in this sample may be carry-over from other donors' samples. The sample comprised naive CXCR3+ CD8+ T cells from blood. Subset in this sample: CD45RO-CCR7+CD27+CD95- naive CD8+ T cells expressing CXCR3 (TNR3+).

CDR3 sequence: CASSPQDRVSGELFF. The chain has TRBV11-2 and TRBJ2-2; as DNA is missing, the TRBD1 call by TCRdb cannot be tested. This CDR3 comprises 15 residues. CDR1 and CDR2 (germline): SGHAT, FQNNGV.